Below, 29 T cell receptor beta chains from the same sample are listed, as sequenced in a study of blood T cell repertoires in COVID-19. Generated by immunoSEQ multiplex PCR, the TCRdb table keeps only in-frame clones and is missing some. The sample lists roughly 200,000 clones; 80% to 85% were seen once. Source material: peripheral blood. These TCRs come from a man in his fifties with active or convalescent COVID-19.

The chain carries TRBV27 and TRBJ2-3, with 7 bases matching TRBD1. This CDR3 contains 16 residues. J gave up 5 bases and V 4 bases, and 12 bases lay outside the gene matches. The germline CDR1 and CDR2 sequences are MNHEY and SMNVEV (reference sequence). The CDR3 DNA reads as TGTGCCAGCAGTTCCCCACCGGGACAGACAGGAGATACGCAGTATTTT. This encodes CASSSPPGQTGDTQYF.

This clone was counted a few times. This rearrangement joins TRBV18 to TRBJ2-7; possible D gene TRBD1, 6 bases. The CDR3 contains 14 residues. Trimming took 3 bases from V and 5 from J, leaving 14 bases between them. Germline values: CDR1 KGHSH, CDR2 LQKENI. CDR3 nucleotide sequence: TGTGCCAGCTCACCGATGCAGGGGTCCCACGAGCAGTACTTC. It translates to CASSPMQGSHEQYF.

This rearrangement joins TRBV5-4 to TRBJ1-2, with D perhaps TRBD1 (5 bases). The germline V gene encodes CDR1 SGHNT and CDR2 YYREEE (reference sequence). Between the trimmed V and J ends, which lost 4 bases and 1 base, there was a span of 11 bases. CDR3 length: 14 amino acids. The CDR3 DNA reads TGTGCCAGCAGCCCGACGACAGTTAACTATGGCTACACCTTC. Translated: CASSPTTVNYGYTF.

The chain employs TRBV2 and TRBJ1-5; D is ambiguous. Germline assignment: CDR1 SNHLY and CDR2 FYNNEI. The CDR3 spans 14 residues. Trimming cost V 1 base and J 11 bases, with 15 bases left between them. CDR3 sequence: CASSEGPHLRAQHF. CDR3 bases: TGTGCCAGCAGTGAAGGACCGCATCTCCGGGCCCAGCATTTT.

The V and J genes are TRBV6-7 and TRBJ1-2; D perhaps matches TRBD1 (5 bases). TRBV6-7 is annotated as an ORF whose role is uncertain. This CDR3 has 13 residues. The V gene lost 2 bases and the J gene lost 7 bases, with 11 bases spanning the gap. The CDR3, as DNA: TGTGCCAGCAGTTACCCAGGGATTAGTGGCTACACCTTC. Translation gives CASSYPGISGYTF.

A few counts support this clone. The chain combines TRBV19 with TRBJ1-3; D is ambiguous. This CDR3 is 16 amino acids long. V lost 1 base to trimming and J lost 2 bases, with 12 bases between them. The germline V gene encodes CDR1 LNHDA and CDR2 SQIVND (reference sequence). CDR3 amino acids: CASSIGTKLAGNTIYF. CDR3 coding DNA: TGTGCCAGTAGTATAGGCACGAAGTTAGCTGGAAACACCATATATTTT. Using reference TRBV19 and TRBJ1-3 for the parts outside the CDR3, the full variable domain is DGGITQSPKYLFRKEGQNVTLSCEQNLNHDAMYWYRQDPGQGLRLIYYSQIVNDFQKGDIAEGYSVSREKKESFPLTVTSAQKNPTAFYLCASSIGTKLAGNTIYFGEGSWLTVV.

The chain carries TRBV7-9 and TRBJ1-2; no clear D. Germline CDR1 is SEHNR and CDR2 is FQNEAQ (reference sequence). The CDR3 has 14 residues. The V end was cut by 1 base, the J end by 8 bases, with 14 bases between. The CDR3 here is CASSLDGLSGGYTF. CDR3 in DNA: TGTGCCAGCAGCTTAGACGGTCTCTCCGGGGGCTACACCTTC.

This chain connects TRBV30 to TRBJ1-6; D is uncertain. V lost 1 base and J 8 bases, leaving 6 bases between the germline ends. CDR1 is GTSNPN and CDR2 is SVGIG in the germline V gene (reference sequence). The CDR3 contains 12 residues. CDR3 coding DNA: TGTGCCTGGAGTGACTCTGATTCACCCCTCCACTTT. It yields the protein CAWSDSDSPLHF.

Only a few counts were recorded for this clone. The chain recombines TRBV7-8 with TRBJ1-1, with D possibly TRBD1 on 6 matching bases. The CDR3 consists of 15 residues. V lost 4 bases and J 2 bases, leaving 14 bases between the germline ends. CDR1 and CDR2 from the germline V gene are SGHVS and FQNEAQ. CDR3 DNA sequence: TGTGCCAGCAGCTACCTCCAGGGGAGCAACACTGAAGCTTTCTTT. Its translation: CASSYLQGSNTEAFF.

The gene calls are TRBV29-1 and TRBJ2-7; D call uncertain. The germline gives CDR1 SQVTM, CDR2 ANQGSEA. CDR3 length equals 13 residues. Trimming removed 3 bases from V and 2 bases from J, with 11 bases in between. CDR3 sequence: CSVEMQSTYEQYF. In nucleotides, the CDR3 is TGCAGCGTTGAGATGCAGTCAACCTACGAGCAGTACTTC.

This rearrangement joins TRBV28 to TRBJ2-5; 9 bases match TRBD2. Germline V CDR1 and CDR2: MDHEN, SYDVKM. V shed 5 bases and J 2 bases; nucleotides not matched to a gene: 3. The CDR3 has 14 residues. The CDR3 sequence is CASSRAGGQETQYF. The DNA of the CDR3 is TGTGCCAGCAGTCGAGCGGGGGGACAAGAGACCCAGTACTTC.

J is TRBJ1-1 and V is TRBV27; 9 bases agree with TRBD1. The CDR3 consists of 16 residues. CDR1 and CDR2 (germline): MNHEY, SMNVEV (reference sequence). V gave up 5 bases and J gave up 7 bases; unmatched junction bases: 14. The CDR3 reads CASSPSSPGQGFEAFF. CDR3 nucleotide sequence: TGTGCCAGCAGTCCATCTTCCCCGGGACAGGGATTTGAAGCTTTCTTT.

Of note for this clone: This sample also contains other DNA sequences that code for the same CDR3. This chain connects TRBV15 to TRBJ2-3; TRBD1 aligns across 11 bases. CDR3 size: 14 residues. Per the germline V gene, CDR1 is LNHNV and CDR2 is YYDKDF (reference sequence). The J segment lost 3 bases and the V segment lost 5 bases, leaving 1 base of the junction unmatched. This CDR3 reads CATSRDRGTDTQYF. The DNA for the CDR3 is TGTGCCACCAGCCGGGACAGGGGGACAGATACGCAGTATTTT.

V is TRBV19 and J is TRBJ1-4; D is undetermined. The CDR3 has 15 amino acids. V dropped 3 bases and J dropped 0 bases, with 8 bases sitting between them. Germline CDR1 reads LNHDA; CDR2 reads SQIVND (reference sequence). The CDR3 loop reads CASSIAGTTNEKLFF. The DNA for the CDR3 is TGTGCCAGTAGTATCGCAGGCACAACTAATGAAAAACTGTTTTTT.

The gene calls are TRBV7-6 and TRBJ1-4, with TRBD1 as a possible D gene (5 bases). The CDR3 is 15 residues long. From germline, CDR1 is SGHVS and CDR2 FNYEAQ. The V end lost 6 bases, the J end lost 7 bases, and 18 bases lay between the germline ends. The DNA of the CDR3 is TGTGCCAGCAGTCTCGATTCAGGGTCCCGTGAAAAACTGTTTTTT. It codes for CASSLDSGSREKLFF. Looking up the rest from reference TRBV7-6 and TRBJ1-4 gives the full variable domain: GAGVSQSPRYKVTKRGQDVALRCDPISGHVSLYWYRQALGQGPEFLTYFNYEAQQDKSGLPNDRFSAERPEGSISTLTIQRTEQRDSAMYRCASSLDSGSREKLFFGSGTQLSVL.

The V gene is TRBV11-2, the J gene TRBJ2-3; 8 bases map to TRBD2. Germline-derived CDR1 and CDR2 are SGHAT and FQNNGV. Germline trimming cut 1 base from V and 3 bases from J; bases unmatched to any gene: 6. The CDR3 is made up of 16 amino acids. CDR3 region: CASSLGAGGGTDTQYF. The CDR3 region has the DNA TGTGCCAGCAGCTTAGGGGCGGGGGGCGGTACAGATACGCAGTATTTT.

This clone was seen a single time. The CDR3 coding sequence is TGCGCCAGCAGCCCCGGAGGGGTGAGAGATACGCAGTATTTT. It specifies CASSPGGVRDTQYF. This chain joins TRBV5-1 and TRBJ2-3; maybe TRBD2 (6 bases). CDR3 length: 14 amino acids. Trimming shortened V by 4 bases and J by 5 bases, and 14 bases separated the two germline ends. Germline V gives CDR1 SGHRS, CDR2 YFSETQ. Full variable domain (remainder filled in from reference TRBV5-1 and TRBJ2-3): KAGVTQTPRYLIKTRGQQVTLSCSPISGHRSVSWYQQTPGQGLQFLFEYFSETQRNKGNFPGRFSGRQFSNSRSEMNVSTLELGDSALYLCASSPGGVRDTQYFGPGTRLTVL.

Concerning this clone: Other DNA variants within this sample encode the same CDR3. The rearrangement uses TRBV7-2 and TRBJ2-2; D not resolved. CDR3 length: 14 amino acids. V shed 1 base and J shed 1 base, with 4 bases lying between them. Per germline, CDR1 SGHTA and CDR2 FQGNSA. CDR3 residues: CASSLEQNTGELFF. CDR3 sequence (DNA): TGTGCCAGCAGCTTAGAACAGAACACCGGGGAGCTGTTTTTT.

The chain carries TRBV7-9 and TRBJ1-1; no reliable D call. Trimming shortened V by 3 bases and J by 2 bases, and 7 bases separated the two germline ends. This CDR3 contains 13 residues. Germline CDR1 is SEHNR and CDR2 is FQNEAQ (reference sequence). The CDR3 sequence: CASSFQVNTEAFF. The CDR3 bases are TGTGCCAGCAGCTTCCAGGTCAACACTGAAGCTTTCTTT.

This clone was seen just once. The chain carries TRBV7-8 and TRBJ2-1; a weak D match, TRBD2 (7 bases). The CDR3 sequence is 15 residues long. CDR1 SGHVS and CDR2 FQNEAQ come from the germline V gene. The germline V and J ends were trimmed by 5 bases and 3 bases, with 14 bases remaining between them. This CDR3 reads CASSEGGNYYNEQFF. The CDR3 nucleotides read TGTGCCAGCAGCGAGGGGGGGAACTACTACAATGAGCAGTTCTTC.

This chain uses TRBV5-6 with TRBJ2-7; D is possibly TRBD1 (6 bases). This CDR3 has 13 residues. Germline CDR1 is SGHDT and CDR2 is YYEEEE. Trimming pared 5 bases from V and 3 bases from J, leaving 12 bases between. The DNA of the CDR3 is TGTGCCAGCAGTCTGACAGGCTACTACGAGCAGTACTTC. Amino acid sequence: CASSLTGYYEQYF.

This sequence joins TRBV5-1 and TRBJ2-3, with 8 bases lining up with TRBD1. The V and J ends lost 7 bases and 4 bases, in that order; junction bases with no gene match: 8. This CDR3 contains 14 residues. The V gene's germline CDR1 is SGHRS and CDR2 YFSETQ. The CDR3 nucleotides read TGCGCCAGCGCCGACAGGGGTAGTTCAGATACGCAGTATTTT. Translated, it gives CASADRGSSDTQYF.

This clone was found once. Other DNA sequences in the same sample also yield this CDR3. This chain links TRBV19 with TRBJ2-1, with D possibly TRBD1 on 6 matching bases. Looked up from germline, CDR1 is LNHDA and CDR2 is SQIVND (reference sequence). The V and J ends lost 5 bases and 2 bases respectively, with 13 bases between them. The CDR3 sequence is 15 residues long. The CDR3 loop is CASSGNRVAYNEQFF. The CDR3 coding sequence is TGTGCCAGTAGTGGAAACAGGGTGGCCTACAATGAGCAGTTCTTC.

This clone was counted between two and nine times. The chain has TRBV9 and TRBJ1-3; the D gene is possibly TRBD1 (5 bases). Germline V gene data show CDR1 as SGDLS and CDR2 as YYNGEE. V lost 3 bases to trimming and J lost 2 bases, with 9 bases between them. This CDR3 spans 14 amino acids. CDR3 residues: CASSEAGTGNTIYF. CDR3 sequence (DNA): TGTGCCAGCAGCGAGGCAGGGACTGGAAACACCATATATTTT.

This chain uses TRBV30 with TRBJ1-1; TRBD1 matches 7 bases. V was pared by 0 bases and J by 8 bases, with 15 bases of the junction left unmatched. The CDR3 extends over 16 amino acids. Germline CDR1 reads GTSNPN; CDR2 reads SVGIG (reference sequence). Here the CDR3 reads CAWSVGVQGPLPEAFF. Here the CDR3 DNA reads TGTGCCTGGAGTGTGGGGGTACAGGGGCCTTTACCAGAAGCTTTCTTT.

In this sample, this clone turned up once. This chain joins TRBV7-9 and TRBJ2-1; TRBD2 matches at 9 bases. Germline lookup yields CDR1 SEHNR and CDR2 FQNEAQ (reference sequence). This CDR3 has 15 residues. Trimming took 2 bases from V and 7 from J; bases not matched to a gene: 6. The CDR3 coding sequence is TGTGCCAGCAGCTTATCTTCTCTAGCGGGGAATGAGCAGTTCTTC. Its translation is CASSLSSLAGNEQFF.

The V gene is TRBV12-3 or TRBV12-4, the J gene TRBJ1-2, with D maybe TRBD1 (5 bases). CDR3 length: 13 residues. Deletions cut 6 bases from V and 4 bases from J, with 12 bases between. The CDR3 loop is CASSLQGSYGYTF. In DNA form, the CDR3 reads TGTGCCAGCAGCCTGCAGGGTTCCTATGGCTACACCTTC.

This clone was seen more than once but under ten times. The CDR3 spells CASTRGGRNTGELFF. The CDR3 region has the DNA TGTGCCAGCACTCGCGGGGGCCGGAACACCGGGGAGCTGTTTTTT. The chain is built from TRBV3-1 (or the pseudogene TRBV3-2) and TRBJ2-2; the D gene is possibly TRBD2 (7 bases). The CDR3 runs to 15 residues. Looked up from germline, CDR1 is LGHDT and CDR2 is YNNKEL (reference sequence). V was trimmed by 7 bases and J by 1 base, leaving 13 bases between them.

This chain uses TRBV6-5 with TRBJ1-1; 7 bases line up with TRBD1. J gave up 0 bases and V 8 bases, and 3 bases lay outside the gene matches. This CDR3 comprises 13 residues. Germline lookup yields CDR1 MNHEY and CDR2 SVGAGI. This CDR3 reads CASRDRMNTEAFF. CDR3 DNA: TGTGCCAGCCGGGACAGAATGAACACTGAAGCTTTCTTT.